These 29 T cell receptor beta chains originate from one sample sequenced in a study of OX40 agonist ivuxolimab in advanced cancers. The protocol was immunoSEQ multiplex PCR, while the TCRdb copy is restricted to in-frame clones and leaves out a portion. The repertoire holds tens of thousands of clones, with around 81% as singletons. The sample was CD4+ or CD8+ T cells sorted from blood, taken in a trial of the OX40 agonist ivuxolimab. All receptors derive from an adult with an advanced solid tumor such as melanoma, head and neck, liver or kidney cancer.

This chain links TRBV4-3 with TRBJ2-7, with TRBD2 matching over 14 bases. V lost 2 bases to trimming and J lost 2 bases; unmatched junction nucleotides: 8. This CDR3 is 18 amino acids long. The germline V gene encodes CDR1 LGHNA and CDR2 YSLEER. This chain's CDR3 is CASSQSETSGGAAYEQYF. CDR3 in DNA: TGCGCCAGCAGCCAATCGGAGACTAGCGGGGGGGCGGCCTACGAGCAGTACTTC.

This clone turned up a few times. The genes are TRBV14 and TRBJ1-6, with D possibly being TRBD1 (5 bases). The CDR3 contains 15 residues. Deletions cut 0 bases from V and 14 bases from J, with 17 bases between. CDR1 is SGHDN, CDR2 FVKESK, per germline. Written as DNA, the CDR3 is TGTGCCAGCAGCCAAGATCGAGCTCGGGGCTCGACCCTCCACTTT. Its protein is CASSQDRARGSTLHF.

The rearrangement uses TRBV5-1 and TRBJ1-3; no clear D. The CDR3 runs 16 residues. Trimming cost V 0 bases and J 4 bases, with 14 bases left between them. Per germline, CDR1 SGHRS and CDR2 YFSETQ. The CDR3, as DNA: TGCGCCAGCAGCTTGGCAGGTTCTATCCGAGGAAACACCATATATTTT. Its translation: CASSLAGSIRGNTIYF.

V and J are TRBV30 and TRBJ2-2; possible D gene TRBD1, 6 bases. Trimming took 1 base from V and 2 from J, leaving 8 bases between them. Germline V gene sequence: CDR1 GTSNPN, CDR2 SVGIG (reference sequence). The CDR3 sequence is 14 residues long. The CDR3 region has the DNA TGTGCCTGGAGTGCGGACAGTAACACCGGGGAGCTGTTTTTT. Translation gives CAWSADSNTGELFF.

V usage is TRBV29-1 and J usage is TRBJ1-1, with D unclear. With 2 bases removed from V and 1 base from J, the gap between germline ends came to 8 bases. The CDR3 spans 13 residues. Per the germline V gene, CDR1 is SQVTM and CDR2 is ANQGSEA. CDR3 protein: CSVEKAGNTEAFF. The CDR3 nucleotides are TGCAGCGTTGAAAAGGCAGGGAACACTGAAGCTTTCTTT.

The gene calls are TRBV7-2 and TRBJ2-3, with 8 bases aligning to TRBD2. V gave up 4 bases and J gave up 3 bases; unmatched junction bases: 9. The V gene's germline CDR1 is SGHTA and CDR2 FQGNSA. CDR3 size: 16 residues. CDR3 sequence reads: CASSSQSGGLTDTQYF. The CDR3 coding sequence is TGTGCCAGCAGCTCTCAGTCGGGGGGGCTAACAGATACGCAGTATTTT.

This clone was counted a few times. The chain has TRBV4-2 and TRBJ1-1; possible D gene TRBD1, 5 bases. The germline V gene encodes CDR1 LGHNA and CDR2 YNFKEQ. V was trimmed by 4 bases and J by 8 bases, leaving 17 bases between them. The CDR3 has 14 residues. This CDR3 reads CASSPRTGVREAFF. As DNA, the CDR3 is TGTGCCAGCAGCCCACGAACAGGAGTTAGGGAAGCTTTCTTT.

The chain's CDR3 is CASSTRGQGFGYTF. The CDR3 DNA is TGTGCCAGCAGCACGAGGGGACAGGGATTTGGCTACACCTTC. The chain has TRBV7-9 and TRBJ1-2, with 9 bases aligning to TRBD1. V was clipped by 5 bases and J by 7 bases; unmatched bases: 8. The CDR3 covers 14 residues. Germline V gives CDR1 SEHNR, CDR2 FQNEAQ (reference sequence).

This clone has only one observation. The rearrangement links TRBV6-1 to TRBJ2-2; TRBD2 aligns across 10 bases. The CDR3 runs 17 residues. Germline V gene data show CDR1 as MNHNS and CDR2 as SASEGT. V lost 8 bases and J lost 4; bases outside the gene matches: 13. CDR3 bases: TGTGCCAGCCGTGCGGCTAGCGGGAGAAGCGGCACCGGGGAGCTGTTTTTT. Protein product: CASRAASGRSGTGELFF.

The rearrangement links TRBV5-1 to TRBJ2-7; TRBD1 or TRBD2 may be the D gene (6 bases each). This CDR3 has 15 residues. Deletions cut 4 bases from V and 2 bases from J, with 16 bases between. CDR1 is SGHRS, CDR2 YFSETQ, per germline. The CDR3 DNA sequence: TGCGCCAGCAGCGTGGGGGCTAGCGCTACCTACGAGCAGTACTTC. Amino acids: CASSVGASATYEQYF. Looking up the rest from reference TRBV5-1 and TRBJ2-7 gives the full variable domain: KAGVTQTPRYLIKTRGQQVTLSCSPISGHRSVSWYQQTPGQGLQFLFEYFSETQRNKGNFPGRFSGRQFSNSRSEMNVSTLELGDSALYLCASSVGASATYEQYFGPGTRLTVT.

The gene calls are TRBV5-1 and TRBJ2-1; D may be TRBD2 (5 bases). Per the germline V gene, CDR1 is SGHRS and CDR2 is YFSETQ. Between the trimmed V and J ends, which lost 1 base and 5 bases, there was a span of 13 bases. This CDR3 spans 15 amino acids. The chain's CDR3 is CASSLLGVGHNEQFF. The DNA for the CDR3 is TGCGCCAGCAGCTTGTTGGGAGTTGGACACAATGAGCAGTTCTTC.

This clone was counted a single time. The V and J genes are TRBV6-5 and TRBJ2-1, with 9 positions matching TRBD2. Trimming removed 0 bases from V and 8 bases from J; junction bases left unmatched: 5. From germline, CDR1 is MNHEY and CDR2 SVGAGI. The CDR3 loop spans 15 amino acids. CDR3 amino acids: CASSYSGTSSYEQFF. CDR3 sequence (DNA): TGTGCCAGCAGTTACTCAGGGACTAGCAGTTATGAGCAGTTCTTC.

With regard to this clone: The sample carries other DNA sequences with the same CDR3. CDR3 region: CASSLGQGAYNEQFF. The CDR3 bases are TGCGCCAGCAGCTTGGGGCAGGGGGCCTACAATGAGCAGTTCTTC. The gene calls are TRBV5-1 and TRBJ2-1; 7 bases map to TRBD1. Losses at the gene ends were 0 bases for V and 2 bases for J; bases not matched to a gene: 2. CDR1 and CDR2 (germline): SGHRS, YFSETQ. The CDR3 is made up of 15 amino acids.

The chain couples TRBV29-1 to TRBJ1-2; 8 bases match TRBD1. Trimming removed 6 bases from V and 7 bases from J; junction bases left unmatched: 10. The CDR3 loop spans 13 amino acids. Looked up from germline, CDR1 is SQVTM and CDR2 is ANQGSEA. This CDR3 reads CSVARGQGTGYTF. CDR3 bases: TGCAGCGTAGCCAGAGGACAGGGTACTGGCTACACCTTC.

V gene TRBV28 combines with J gene TRBJ1-1; D gene unclear. Germline loops: CDR1 MDHEN, CDR2 SYDVKM. The V gene lost 0 bases and the J gene lost 5 bases, with 7 bases spanning the gap. The CDR3 covers 13 residues. CDR3: CASSLWSLTEAFF. CDR3 coding DNA: TGTGCCAGCAGTTTATGGTCCCTGACTGAAGCTTTCTTT.

J is TRBJ1-5 and V is TRBV18, with D maybe TRBD1 (5 bases). V was trimmed by 4 bases and J by 3 bases, leaving 7 bases between them. The germline V gene encodes CDR1 KGHSH and CDR2 LQKENI. The CDR3 is 13 residues long. CDR3 residues: CASSQGSNQPQHF. As DNA, the CDR3 is TGTGCCAGCTCACAGGGGTCCAATCAGCCCCAGCATTTT.

This sequence joins TRBV30 and TRBJ2-6; perhaps TRBD1 as D (5 bases). The CDR3 is made up of 15 amino acids. V dropped 2 bases and J dropped 4 bases, with 12 bases sitting between them. The germline V gene encodes CDR1 GTSNPN and CDR2 SVGIG (reference sequence). The CDR3 sequence: CAWSTRAAGANVLTF. The DNA of the CDR3 is TGTGCCTGGAGTACCAGGGCGGCCGGGGCCAACGTCCTGACTTTC.

The sample holds a few counts of this clone. The chain recombines TRBV5-1 with TRBJ2-7; D may match TRBD1 or TRBD2 (5 bases each). The CDR3 consists of 15 residues. Germline lookup yields CDR1 SGHRS and CDR2 YFSETQ. V was clipped by 1 base and J by 4 bases, with 15 bases between them. The CDR3 loop is CASSLSAGTGYEQYF. The CDR3 DNA reads TGCGCCAGCAGCTTGTCGGCAGGGACGGGTTACGAGCAGTACTTC.

CDR3 bases: TGTGCCAGCAGCTCCGGGACCAAAGTGGAGACCCAGTACTTC. It encodes CASSSGTKVETQYF. J is TRBJ2-5 and V is TRBV5-6, with D perhaps matching TRBD1 or TRBD2 (5 bases each). CDR3 length: 14 residues. Germline CDR1 is SGHDT and CDR2 is YYEEEE. V was cut by 3 bases and J by 5 bases, with 14 bases left in between.

This clone appeared once. The chain couples TRBV5-1 to TRBJ1-3, with D tentatively TRBD1 (5 bases). This CDR3 has 18 amino acids. Trimming stripped 1 base from V and 4 bases from J, with 21 bases between. CDR1 SGHRS and CDR2 YFSETQ come from the germline V gene. The DNA of the CDR3 is TGCGCCAGCAGCTTGATCACAGGAGACACTAGACGAGGAAACACCATATATTTT. Translating it yields CASSLITGDTRRGNTIYF.

The chain couples TRBV25-1 to TRBJ1-2; D remains unclear. Trimming cost V 0 bases and J 2 bases, with 7 bases left between them. The CDR3 is 14 residues long. In germline, CDR1 is MGHDK, CDR2 SYGVNS. The CDR3 DNA reads TGTGCCAGCAGTGAATACAGTTCAAACTATGGCTACACCTTC. Its protein is CASSEYSSNYGYTF.

Written as DNA, the CDR3 is TGTGCCAGCAGCTCGGGACTAGCGGGGGACTCAGGGAGCTACGAGCAGTACTTC. It is translated as CASSSGLAGDSGSYEQYF. The rearrangement uses TRBV7-9 and TRBJ2-7; 14 bases are a match to TRBD2. The V gene's germline CDR1 is SEHNR and CDR2 FQNEAQ (reference sequence). J was trimmed by 3 bases and V by 4 bases; bases with no gene match: 11. The CDR3 extends over 18 amino acids. The full variable domain, in which reference TRBV7-9 and TRBJ2-7 provide the parts outside the CDR3, is DTGVSQNPRHKITKRGQNVTFRCDPISEHNRLYWYRQTLGQGPEFLTYFQNEAQLEKSRLLSDRFSAERPKGSFSTLEIQRTEQGDSAMYLCASSSGLAGDSGSYEQYFGPGTRLTVT.

The V call is TRBV6-1, the J call TRBJ2-7; 10 nucleotides agree with TRBD1. This CDR3 is 15 amino acids long. Per germline, CDR1 MNHNS and CDR2 SASEGT. V lost 5 bases, J lost 2 bases, and 6 bases stayed unmatched. CDR3 coding DNA: TGTGCCAGCAGTACCGGGACAGGGGCCCCCTACGAGCAGTACTTC. Translated, it gives CASSTGTGAPYEQYF.

J is TRBJ2-3 and V is TRBV5-1, with TRBD2 matching 15 bases. Germline trimming cut 1 base from V and 5 bases from J; bases unmatched to any gene: 8. CDR3 length equals 18 residues. Germline assignment: CDR1 SGHRS and CDR2 YFSETQ. For the CDR3, the DNA is TGCGCCAGCAGCTTGATTGGGACTAGCGGGAGGATGGTAGATACGCAGTATTTT. This sequence encodes CASSLIGTSGRMVDTQYF.

The chain couples TRBV27 to TRBJ2-5; a possible D gene is TRBD1 (6 bases). This CDR3 contains 19 residues. V lost 5 bases, J lost 1 base, and 26 bases lay in between. Looked up from germline, CDR1 is MNHEY and CDR2 is SMNVEV (reference sequence). CDR3 in amino acids: CASSLTRTVVGRPQETQYF. CDR3 coding DNA: TGTGCCAGCAGTCTAACCCGGACAGTAGTGGGTCGCCCCCAAGAGACCCAGTACTTC.

The CDR3 is CATSPMRGTDTQYF. The CDR3 coding sequence is TGTGCCACCAGCCCCATGAGGGGAACAGATACGCAGTATTTT. J is TRBJ2-3 and V is TRBV15; D is perhaps TRBD1 or TRBD2 (5 bases each). The CDR3 is made up of 14 amino acids. Trimming removed 5 bases at V and 3 bases at J, with 12 bases between. CDR1 and CDR2 from the germline V gene are LNHNV and YYDKDF (reference sequence).

This clone was detected a few times. This chain uses TRBV10-3 with TRBJ1-5; TRBD1 is a possible D gene (6 bases). Germline-derived CDR1 and CDR2 are ENHRY and SYGVKD. V dropped 10 bases and J dropped 0 bases, with 13 bases sitting between them. The CDR3 has 14 amino acids. The CDR3 sequence: CATRTDYSNQPQHF. CDR3 nucleotides: TGTGCCACCAGGACAGACTATAGCAATCAGCCCCAGCATTTT.

The chain joins TRBV7-2 to TRBJ1-1, with TRBD1 identical over 11 bases. This CDR3 contains 13 residues. The germline gives CDR1 SGHTA, CDR2 FQGNSA. Trimming at V came to 5 bases and at J to 10 bases, leaving 6 bases not matched to a gene. CDR3 bases: TGTGCCAGCAGCGGACAGGGGGCTGGCGGAGCTTTCTTT. Translated, it gives CASSGQGAGGAFF. Drawing the rest from reference TRBV7-2 and TRBJ1-1, the complete variable domain is GAGVSQSPSNKVTEKGKDVELRCDPISGHTALYWYRQSLGQGLEFLIYFQGNSAPDKSGLPSDRFSAERTGGSVSTLTIQRTQQEDSAVYLCASSGQGAGGAFFGQGTRLTVV.

V usage is TRBV27 and J usage is TRBJ1-6; the D gene is possibly TRBD1 (6 bases). V lost 6 bases, J lost 7 bases, and 25 bases lay in between. This CDR3 contains 18 residues. Germline V gene data show CDR1 as MNHEY and CDR2 as SMNVEV (reference sequence). The chain's CDR3 is CASRRGRGLARGNSPLHF. The CDR3 region has the DNA TGTGCCAGCAGGAGGGGCCGGGGGCTGGCTCGGGGGAATTCACCCCTCCACTTT.